The present TCR beta chain was sequenced within a study of blood T cell repertoires in COVID-19. Whole-study context: Spain, Italy and the United States supplied samples that represented acute and convalescent COVID-19. Sources were T cells, B-cell-depleted T cells, or PBMCs; the material itself was cDNA or gDNA.

Assay: immunoSEQ multiplex PCR; the TCRdb copy retains only in-frame clones and omits some. The sample has roughly 120,000 clones; more than 60% are singletons. From germline, CDR1 is KGHSH and CDR2 LQKENI. The V gene end was trimmed by 6 bases and the J gene end by 2 bases; junction bases not matched to a gene: 13. The CDR3 loop spans 18 amino acids. The specimen sequenced was peripheral blood. The chain links TRBV18 to TRBJ2-2; 9 nucleotides align to TRBD2. This TCR was recovered from a man between 50 and 59 years old with acute or convalescent COVID-19. CDR3 coding DNA: TGTGCCAGCTCCCGCCCGTCGGCTAGCGGGATCAACACCGGGGAGCTGTTTTTT. Amino acid sequence: CASSRPSASGINTGELFF. Based on the CDR3 plus reference TRBV18 and TRBJ2-2, the full variable domain is NAGVMQNPRHLVRRRGQEARLRCSPMKGHSHVYWYRQLPEEGLKFMVYLQKENIIDESGMPKERFSAEFPKEGPSILRIQQVVRGDSAAYFCASSRPSASGINTGELFFGEGSRLTVL.